This record looks at one T cell receptor (beta chain) sequence and its context. No antigen is known for it. This CDR3 contains 20 residues. Germline V gives CDR1 SGHNT, CDR2 YYREEE (reference sequence). Trimming cost V 4 bases and J 3 bases; bases outside gene matches: 18. Method: immunoSEQ multiplex PCR; TCRdb's copy keeps in-frame clones and lacks some. In the table there are 90,000 to 150,000 clones, approximately 58% of which are singletons. This sample is drawn from a study of cytotoxic CD8 clonotypes in ibrutinib-treated CLL. At the level of the study: Patient counts were ten to eleven relapsed/refractory, about 14 treatment-naive and about 18 IGHV unmutated. Broader study findings: Patients showed higher baseline clonality than age-matched healthy donors, and it tracked circulating CD8+ T-cell counts.

The chain links TRBV5-4 to TRBJ2-5; 13 nucleotides align to TRBD2. The sequencing used PBMCs, collected after 24 months of ibrutinib treatment. The receptor was derived from a human donor with chronic lymphocytic leukemia. CDR3 residues: CASSPRQPGLAGRWKETQYF. CDR3 sequence (DNA): TGTGCCAGCAGCCCCCGCCAACCGGGACTAGCGGGGAGGTGGAAAGAGACCCAGTACTTC.